A selection of T cell receptor beta chains follows, all from one sample in a study of T-cell reconstitution after alpha-beta-depleted transplantation in children. TCRdb called the PCR reads again in MiXCR, with one record for every CDR3 protein. Found here are hundreds of thousands of distinct CDR3 sequences, around 15% of them singletons; the top ten hold around two fifths. Sequenced here: PBMCs, mostly from graft donor cells, sampled 360 days after TCRalphabeta/CD19-depleted stem cell transplant. The receptor source for this set is a male patient between 2 and 10 years old who had a stem cell transplant for acute lymphoblastic leukemia, so the T cells may come from the graft donor. Each CDR3 is given with its conserved first and last residue. Each record gives: CDR3 DNA, CDR3 protein, J gene, D gene, clone size, V gene, CDR3 length. D genes are given only for firm matches. Rows give clone size only sometimes, using once, few, many, or a class for an expanded clone.

cdr3_nt: TGTGCCAGCAACCTTTTTAATGAGCAGTTCTTC
cdr3_aa: CASNLFNEQFF
j_call: TRBJ2-1
d_call: -
clone_size: many
v_call: TRBV28
cdr3_length: 11

cdr3_nt: TGTGCCAGCAGTCCTCTCGTGGAGACAGGGTATGGCTACACCTTC
cdr3_aa: CASSPLVETGYGYTF
j_call: TRBJ1-2
d_call: TRBD1
clone_size: few
v_call: TRBV12-3/TRBV12-4
cdr3_length: 15

cdr3_nt: TGTGCCAGCAGCTTATCCGGGACTGGGAACCAAGAGACCCAGTACTTC
cdr3_aa: CASSLSGTGNQETQYF
j_call: TRBJ2-5
d_call: -
clone_size: few
v_call: TRBV7-9
cdr3_length: 16

cdr3_nt: TGTGCCAGTAGTATAGCAGCCGCCGGGGAGCTGTTTTTT
cdr3_aa: CASSIAAAGELFF
j_call: TRBJ2-2
d_call: -
clone_size: many
v_call: TRBV19
cdr3_length: 13

cdr3_nt: TGTGCCAGCAGTCCCGTCCGGGACAGGGACTTCTACGAGCAGTACTTC
cdr3_aa: CASSPVRDRDFYEQYF
j_call: TRBJ2-7
d_call: TRBD1
clone_size: few
v_call: TRBV11-2
cdr3_length: 16

cdr3_nt: TGTGCCACCAGAGGAACTAGCGGGAGATTTGCAGATACGCAGTATTTT
cdr3_aa: CATRGTSGRFADTQYF
j_call: TRBJ2-3
d_call: TRBD2
clone_size: -
v_call: TRBV24-1
cdr3_length: 16

cdr3_nt: TGTGCCAGCAGTTTAGGTCCGGGACTCCCGGTCGAGCAGTACTTC
cdr3_aa: CASSLGPGLPVEQYF
j_call: TRBJ2-7
d_call: -
clone_size: -
v_call: TRBV12-3/TRBV12-4
cdr3_length: 15

cdr3_nt: TGTGCCAGCAGCCACGACACGCTAGCGGGATTGTATGAGCAGTTCTTC
cdr3_aa: CASSHDTLAGLYEQFF
j_call: TRBJ2-1
d_call: TRBD2
clone_size: few
v_call: TRBV4-2
cdr3_length: 16

cdr3_nt: TGCAGCGTAGGGCTGGCGGGAGCGATGTATACGCAGTATTTT
cdr3_aa: CSVGLAGAMYTQYF
j_call: TRBJ2-3
d_call: TRBD2
clone_size: -
v_call: TRBV29-1
cdr3_length: 14

cdr3_nt: TGTGCCAGCAGCGGTGTTGGACAGGGGTCGTACGAGCAGTACTTC
cdr3_aa: CASSGVGQGSYEQYF
j_call: TRBJ2-7
d_call: TRBD1
clone_size: few
v_call: TRBV7-9
cdr3_length: 15

cdr3_nt: TGTGCCATCAGTGCCGGGCCCAGAGGAGAGACCCAGTACTTC
cdr3_aa: CAISAGPRGETQYF
j_call: TRBJ2-5
d_call: -
clone_size: many
v_call: TRBV10-3
cdr3_length: 14

cdr3_nt: TGTGCCAGCAGTGCCCAGGGACAGGCCTCCTACGAGCAGTACTTC
cdr3_aa: CASSAQGQASYEQYF
j_call: TRBJ2-7
d_call: TRBD1
clone_size: few
v_call: TRBV28
cdr3_length: 15

cdr3_nt: TGTGCCAGCAGACTAGCGGCTTTCAAAGAGACCCAGTACTTC
cdr3_aa: CASRLAAFKETQYF
j_call: TRBJ2-5
d_call: TRBD2
clone_size: few
v_call: TRBV7-2
cdr3_length: 14

cdr3_nt: TGTGCCAGCAGCCCTCGACTGTTAGCGGGAGTTAGCGGGGAGCTGTTTTTT
cdr3_aa: CASSPRLLAGVSGELFF
j_call: TRBJ2-2
d_call: TRBD2
clone_size: -
v_call: TRBV11-2
cdr3_length: 17

cdr3_nt: TGTGCCAGCAGCTTATTGCGGGGAAGCTCCTACGAGCAGTACTTC
cdr3_aa: CASSLLRGSSYEQYF
j_call: TRBJ2-7
d_call: -
clone_size: -
v_call: TRBV7-2
cdr3_length: 15

cdr3_nt: TGTGCCAGCAGCCAAGCCGGTAATGAGCAGTTCTTC
cdr3_aa: CASSQAGNEQFF
j_call: TRBJ2-1
d_call: -
clone_size: -
v_call: TRBV14
cdr3_length: 12

cdr3_nt: TGCGCCAGCAGTCCCCCTAGCGGGGTCACCGGGGAGCTGTTTTTT
cdr3_aa: CASSPPSGVTGELFF
j_call: TRBJ2-2
d_call: TRBD2
clone_size: few
v_call: TRBV5-1
cdr3_length: 15

cdr3_nt: TGTGCCAGTAGTAGCGCCGGGACAGGGGGCCCCGGGGAGCTGTTTTTT
cdr3_aa: CASSSAGTGGPGELFF
j_call: TRBJ2-2
d_call: TRBD1
clone_size: many
v_call: TRBV19
cdr3_length: 16

cdr3_nt: TGTGCCAGCAGCCACCTAACTCAATGGGCTGGGGGAGAGACCCAGTACTTC
cdr3_aa: CASSHLTQWAGGETQYF
j_call: TRBJ2-5
d_call: -
clone_size: few
v_call: TRBV3-1
cdr3_length: 17

cdr3_nt: TGTGCCACCGGGGCCCGGACTAGCGGGAGCCCTGAGCAGTTCTTC
cdr3_aa: CATGARTSGSPEQFF
j_call: TRBJ2-1
d_call: TRBD2
clone_size: -
v_call: TRBV10-3
cdr3_length: 15

cdr3_nt: TGCGCCAGCAGCCAAGACCGGACACGGGGGAACACTGAAGCTTTCTTT
cdr3_aa: CASSQDRTRGNTEAFF
j_call: TRBJ1-1
d_call: -
clone_size: few
v_call: TRBV4-3
cdr3_length: 16

cdr3_nt: TGCGCCAGCAGCCCCGAGGCCTTCCGGAGGTTGGGGGAGCTGTTTTTT
cdr3_aa: CASSPEAFRRLGELFF
j_call: TRBJ2-2
d_call: -
clone_size: few
v_call: TRBV4-3
cdr3_length: 16

cdr3_nt: TGTGCCAGCAGTTACGGAGCGGGATTAATCAATGAGCAGTTCTTC
cdr3_aa: CASSYGAGLINEQFF
j_call: TRBJ2-1
d_call: TRBD2
clone_size: few
v_call: TRBV6-5
cdr3_length: 15

cdr3_nt: TGTGCCAGCAGCCAAGGGACAAAACCCAAGTTCTTC
cdr3_aa: CASSQGTKPKFF
j_call: TRBJ2-1
d_call: -
clone_size: many
v_call: TRBV14
cdr3_length: 12

cdr3_nt: TGTGCCAGCAGTTTATCTCCCGGGGGAAATACCTACGAGCAGTACTTC
cdr3_aa: CASSLSPGGNTYEQYF
j_call: TRBJ2-7
d_call: -
clone_size: -
v_call: TRBV27
cdr3_length: 16

cdr3_nt: TGTGCCAGCAGTTTAGACGGGACTCCTGGGGGCTTC
cdr3_aa: CASSLDGTPGGF
j_call: TRBJ2-5
d_call: -
clone_size: -
v_call: TRBV12-3/TRBV12-4
cdr3_length: 12

cdr3_nt: TGCAGTGCCCTCCGGGGGGGCAACTATGGCTACACCTTC
cdr3_aa: CSALRGGNYGYTF
j_call: TRBJ1-2
d_call: -
clone_size: -
v_call: TRBV20-1
cdr3_length: 13

cdr3_nt: TGTGCCAGCAGTTATGGAGCGGGAGTGGGGTACGAGCAGTACTTC
cdr3_aa: CASSYGAGVGYEQYF
j_call: TRBJ2-7
d_call: TRBD2
clone_size: many
v_call: TRBV12-3/TRBV12-4
cdr3_length: 15

cdr3_nt: TGTGCCAGCAGAACCCTTACAGAGACTGGAAACACCATATATTTT
cdr3_aa: CASRTLTETGNTIYF
j_call: TRBJ1-3
d_call: -
clone_size: few
v_call: TRBV12-3/TRBV12-4
cdr3_length: 15

cdr3_nt: TGCGCCAGCAGCGGGGGACCAACAGATACGCAGTATTTT
cdr3_aa: CASSGGPTDTQYF
j_call: TRBJ2-3
d_call: -
clone_size: few
v_call: TRBV5-1
cdr3_length: 13

cdr3_nt: TGCGCCAGCAGCTTGGGGCTAGCGGCGACCCGGAATGAGCAGTTCTTC
cdr3_aa: CASSLGLAATRNEQFF
j_call: TRBJ2-1
d_call: TRBD2
clone_size: few
v_call: TRBV5-1
cdr3_length: 16

cdr3_nt: TGCGCCAGCAGCCAATGGGGAAAGGGCGAGCAGTACTTC
cdr3_aa: CASSQWGKGEQYF
j_call: TRBJ2-7
d_call: -
clone_size: many
v_call: TRBV4-3
cdr3_length: 13

cdr3_nt: TGTGCCACCAGCAGAGAGGGGACTAGCGGGAGTGAGAGTGTCGACGAGCAGTACTTC
cdr3_aa: CATSREGTSGSESVDEQYF
j_call: TRBJ2-7
d_call: TRBD2
clone_size: few
v_call: TRBV15
cdr3_length: 19

cdr3_nt: TGTGCCAGCAGCGGGGACAGACAGTACCAAGAGACCCAGTACTTC
cdr3_aa: CASSGDRQYQETQYF
j_call: TRBJ2-5
d_call: TRBD1
clone_size: -
v_call: TRBV7-9
cdr3_length: 15

cdr3_nt: TGTGCCAGCAGCTCCGAGACCCCTAGACAGTTCTTC
cdr3_aa: CASSSETPRQFF
j_call: TRBJ2-1
d_call: -
clone_size: many
v_call: TRBV12-3/TRBV12-4
cdr3_length: 12

cdr3_nt: TGTGCCAGCAGTTCCCTCCGTCCCTACGAGCAGTACTTC
cdr3_aa: CASSSLRPYEQYF
j_call: TRBJ2-7
d_call: -
clone_size: few
v_call: TRBV6-2/TRBV6-3
cdr3_length: 13

cdr3_nt: TGTGCCAGCAGTTTAGGTCCCCCTCTTTACAATGAGCAGTTCTTC
cdr3_aa: CASSLGPPLYNEQFF
j_call: TRBJ2-1
d_call: -
clone_size: -
v_call: TRBV27
cdr3_length: 15

cdr3_nt: TGTGCCAGCTCTAACCGGGGACACCTCCGCTATGGCTACACCTTC
cdr3_aa: CASSNRGHLRYGYTF
j_call: TRBJ1-2
d_call: -
clone_size: few
v_call: TRBV6-1
cdr3_length: 15

cdr3_nt: TGCGCCAGCAGCCACGTAGTGGGACAGGAATACGAGCAGTACTTC
cdr3_aa: CASSHVVGQEYEQYF
j_call: TRBJ2-7
d_call: TRBD1
clone_size: many
v_call: TRBV4-3
cdr3_length: 15

cdr3_nt: TGTGCCAGCAGCCAAGAGAGAAGGGTTCGGTTCTTC
cdr3_aa: CASSQERRVRFF
j_call: TRBJ2-1
d_call: -
clone_size: many
v_call: TRBV3-1
cdr3_length: 12

cdr3_nt: TGTGCCAGCAGTGACCTAGAGGGGCATTACAATGAGCAGTTCTTC
cdr3_aa: CASSDLEGHYNEQFF
j_call: TRBJ2-1
d_call: -
clone_size: few
v_call: TRBV2
cdr3_length: 15

cdr3_nt: TGCAGCGTGGGGACAGGGAGGTACACTGAAGCTTTCTTT
cdr3_aa: CSVGTGRYTEAFF
j_call: TRBJ1-1
d_call: TRBD1
clone_size: -
v_call: TRBV29-1
cdr3_length: 13

cdr3_nt: TGCAGCGCTGGACAGGGGATCACTGAAGCTTTCTTT
cdr3_aa: CSAGQGITEAFF
j_call: TRBJ1-1
d_call: TRBD1
clone_size: few
v_call: TRBV20-1
cdr3_length: 12

cdr3_nt: TGCGCCAGCAGCTTGGCCCGGACAGGAAAAGAGACCCAGTACTTC
cdr3_aa: CASSLARTGKETQYF
j_call: TRBJ2-5
d_call: TRBD1
clone_size: few
v_call: TRBV5-1
cdr3_length: 15

cdr3_nt: TGTGCCATCAGAAGAGACTACAATGAGCAGTTCTTC
cdr3_aa: CAIRRDYNEQFF
j_call: TRBJ2-1
d_call: -
clone_size: few
v_call: TRBV10-3
cdr3_length: 12

cdr3_nt: TGCGCCAGCAGGGGGACTGCGTATGGCTACACCTTC
cdr3_aa: CASRGTAYGYTF
j_call: TRBJ1-2
d_call: -
clone_size: -
v_call: TRBV4-1
cdr3_length: 12

cdr3_nt: TGTGCCAGCGGGCAGGAGGGGCCTAATGAAAAACTGTTTTTT
cdr3_aa: CASGQEGPNEKLFF
j_call: TRBJ1-4
d_call: -
clone_size: -
v_call: TRBV2
cdr3_length: 14

cdr3_nt: TGCAGTGCGGCCCGACCCGGAGGGGCCAACGTCCTGACTTTC
cdr3_aa: CSAARPGGANVLTF
j_call: TRBJ2-6
d_call: -
clone_size: many
v_call: TRBV20-1
cdr3_length: 14

cdr3_nt: TGTGCCAGCAGTTTATCGTTAGGGGGCGCCTTTGGGGCCAACGTCCTGACTTTC
cdr3_aa: CASSLSLGGAFGANVLTF
j_call: TRBJ2-6
d_call: TRBD1
clone_size: few
v_call: TRBV27
cdr3_length: 18

cdr3_nt: TGCGCCAGCAGCCAACTTCTCTATACGAACACCGGGGAGCTGTTTTTT
cdr3_aa: CASSQLLYTNTGELFF
j_call: TRBJ2-2
d_call: -
clone_size: -
v_call: TRBV4-1
cdr3_length: 16